This TCR beta chain was retrieved from a study of beta chain features in type 1 diabetes. The investigators reverse transcribed all of the isolated RNA, so they sequenced expressed TCRB transcripts. TCRdb's copy holds only in-frame clones and misses some; the assay was immunoSEQ multiplex PCR. The data hold 200,000 to 250,000 clones, with about a tenth observed a single time. The sample taken for sequencing was central memory CD4+ T cells from blood. This receptor was identified in a man aged 18 to 29 in good health.

CDR3 sequence: CAIRRGHPYEQYF. CDR3 nucleotide sequence: TGTGCCATCAGAAGGGGGCATCCCTACGAGCAGTACTTC. The chain links TRBV28 to TRBJ2-7; the match to TRBD1 covers 7 bases. The CDR3 totals 13 residues. Germline CDR1 reads MDHEN; CDR2 reads SYDVKM. The V gene end was trimmed by 10 bases and the J gene end by 2 bases; junction bases not matched to a gene: 8.